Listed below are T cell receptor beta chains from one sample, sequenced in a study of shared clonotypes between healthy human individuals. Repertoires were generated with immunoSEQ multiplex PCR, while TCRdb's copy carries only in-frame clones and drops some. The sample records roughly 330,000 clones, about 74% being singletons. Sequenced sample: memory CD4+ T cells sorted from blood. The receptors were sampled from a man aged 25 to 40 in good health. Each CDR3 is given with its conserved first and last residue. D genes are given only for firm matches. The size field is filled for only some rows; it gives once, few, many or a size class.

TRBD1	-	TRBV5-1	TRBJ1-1	TGCGCCAGCAAGTCCGAGGGGGCGATTACTGAAGCTTTCTTT	CASKSEGAITEAFF
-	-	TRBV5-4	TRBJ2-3	TGTGCCAGCAGCTTGGCCTTCTCCGACACAGATACGCAGTATTTT	CASSLAFSDTDTQYF
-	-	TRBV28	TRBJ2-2	TGTGCCAGCAGTTTAAATCCGGGGACGGTGTTTTTT	CASSLNPGTVFF
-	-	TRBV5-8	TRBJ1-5	TGTGCCAGCAGCTTGTCAGGGAGCAATCAGCCCCAGCATTTT	CASSLSGSNQPQHF
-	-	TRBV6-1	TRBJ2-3	TGTGCCAGCAGTGAAGCGGGGAAGGCAGATACGCAGTATTTT	CASSEAGKADTQYF
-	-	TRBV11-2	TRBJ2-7	TGTGCCAGCAGCACGACAGAGAATCGGTACGAGCAGTACTTC	CASSTTENRYEQYF
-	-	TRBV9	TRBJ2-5	TGTGCCAGCAGCGTTAACAGACAAGAGACCCAGTACTTC	CASSVNRQETQYF
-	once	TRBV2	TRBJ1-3	TGTGCCAGCAATCAGGGGCAATACTCTGGAAACACCATATATTTT	CASNQGQYSGNTIYF
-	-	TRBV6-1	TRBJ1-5	TGTGCCAGCAGTCAAGACGGGGGGAAGGATCAGCCCCAGCATTTT	CASSQDGGKDQPQHF
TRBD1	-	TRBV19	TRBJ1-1	TGTGCCAGTAGCAACCGGGACAGACGTGAAGCTTTCTTT	CASSNRDRREAFF
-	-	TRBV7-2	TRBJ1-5	TGTGCCAGCAGCGTTGACAGATTTCAGCCCCAGCATTTT	CASSVDRFQPQHF
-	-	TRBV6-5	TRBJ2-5	TGTGCCAGCAAGAAGGGGGTGGTTCCAGAGACCCAGTACTTC	CASKKGVVPETQYF
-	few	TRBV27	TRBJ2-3	TGTGCCAGCAGTTTAAGTCTTGCGGGACTGAGCACAGATACGCAGTATTTT	CASSLSLAGLSTDTQYF
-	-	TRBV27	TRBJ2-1	TGTGCCAGCAGTTTTTTCCAGCCCCGGAAAGGGGGGAATGAGCAGTTCTTC	CASSFFQPRKGGNEQFF
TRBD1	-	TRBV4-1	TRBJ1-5	TGCGCCAGCAGCGGACAGGGGGCAAGTCAGCCCCAGCATTTT	CASSGQGASQPQHF
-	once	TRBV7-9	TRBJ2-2	TGTGCCAGCAGCTTTGCGAACAGGGCAGCAAGGACCGGGGAGCTGTTTTTT	CASSFANRAARTGELFF
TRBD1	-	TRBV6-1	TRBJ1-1	TGTGCCAGCACGCAGGGGGCAGGAGACACTGAAGCTTTCTTT	CASTQGAGDTEAFF
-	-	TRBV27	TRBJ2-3	TGTGCCAGCAGTTTAACCGGGCGGAGCACAGATACGCAGTATTTT	CASSLTGRSTDTQYF
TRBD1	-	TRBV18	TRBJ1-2	TGTGCCAGCTCACCTCCGGACAGGGATTTCTATGGCTACACCTTC	CASSPPDRDFYGYTF
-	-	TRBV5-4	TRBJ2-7	TGTGCCAGCAGCTCCAAGACAGATTCCTACGAGCAGTACTTC	CASSSKTDSYEQYF
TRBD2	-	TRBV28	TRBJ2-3	TGTGCCAGCAGTTTGTTTCTAGCGGGAACAGATACGCAGTATTTT	CASSLFLAGTDTQYF
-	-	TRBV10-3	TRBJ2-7	TGTGCCACAAACTACGAGCAGTACTTC	CATNYEQYF
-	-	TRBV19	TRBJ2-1	TGTGCCAGTAGTTTATACAATGAGCAGTTCTTC	CASSLYNEQFF
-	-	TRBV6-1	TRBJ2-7	TGTGCCAGCAACCCAATTTGGCAAAACTCCTACGAGCAGTACTTC	CASNPIWQNSYEQYF
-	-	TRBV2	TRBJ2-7	TGTGCCAGCAGTGAAGTCGGGTGGGGGACCTACGAGCAGTACTTC	CASSEVGWGTYEQYF
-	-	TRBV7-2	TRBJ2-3	TGTGCCAGCAGCTTTGAGGGATTCGGTACGCAGTATTTT	CASSFEGFGTQYF
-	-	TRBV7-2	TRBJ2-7	TGTGCCAGCAGCTCACCTTACTCCTACGAGCAGTACTTC	CASSSPYSYEQYF
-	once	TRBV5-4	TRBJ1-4	TGTGCCAGCAGCGCGGACAGACTTAATGAAAAACTGTTTTTT	CASSADRLNEKLFF
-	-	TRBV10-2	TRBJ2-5	TGCGCCAGCAGTGACCCCGGCACTAGGTTTGTGGCCCAGTACTTC	CASSDPGTRFVAQYF
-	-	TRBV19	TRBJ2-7	TGTGCCAGTTCTAGAGCTGCGCTACTCTACGAGCAGTACTTC	CASSRAALLYEQYF
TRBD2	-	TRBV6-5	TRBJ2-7	TGTGCCAGCAGTTCCCTTGGCGGGAGGGCCGGGTACGAGCAGTACTTC	CASSSLGGRAGYEQYF
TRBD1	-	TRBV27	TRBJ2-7	TGTGCCAGCAAACTGACAGGGACCGAGCGCTCCTACGAGCAGTACTTC	CASKLTGTERSYEQYF
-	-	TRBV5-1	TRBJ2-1	TGCGCCAGCAGCTTGGTAGCGAGCACCTCCTACAATGAGCAGTTCTTC	CASSLVASTSYNEQFF
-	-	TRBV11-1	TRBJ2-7	TGTGCCAGCAGCTTTTCTCAGGTGTCCGTGCAGTACTTC	CASSFSQVSVQYF
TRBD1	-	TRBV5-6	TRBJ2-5	TGTGCCAGCAGCCGGGACAGGGTAGTCGAGACCCAGTACTTC	CASSRDRVVETQYF
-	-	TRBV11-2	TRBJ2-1	TGTGCCAGCACCCTAATCAGTCGGGGCAATGAGCAGTTCTTC	CASTLISRGNEQFF
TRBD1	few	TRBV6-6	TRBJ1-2	TGTGCCAGCAGTTACCTGGACAGGGGGCCAAACTATGGCTACACCTTC	CASSYLDRGPNYGYTF
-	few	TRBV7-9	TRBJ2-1	TGTGCCAGCAGCCCATGGCTCGGGACGGATTACAATGAGCAGTTCTTC	CASSPWLGTDYNEQFF
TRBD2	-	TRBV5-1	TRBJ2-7	TGCGCCAGCAGCTTTATCCTAGCGGGAGTACCTACGGAGCAGTACTTC	CASSFILAGVPTEQYF
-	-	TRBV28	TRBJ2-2	TGTGCCAGCACCTCCCCAGTCGGGAGTAACAGGGAGCTGTTTTTT	CASTSPVGSNRELFF
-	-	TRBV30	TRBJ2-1	TGTGCCTGGAGTGTTCGCCTAGCGCTTCAAAGGTTCAATGAGCAGTTCTTC	CAWSVRLALQRFNEQFF
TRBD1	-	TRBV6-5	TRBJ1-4	TGTGCCAGCAGTCCCGGGACAGGTGGTAATGAAAAACTGTTTTTT	CASSPGTGGNEKLFF
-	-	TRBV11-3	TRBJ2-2	TGTGCCAGCAGCTTAGCAGCGTCGAACACCGGGGAGCTGTTTTTT	CASSLAASNTGELFF
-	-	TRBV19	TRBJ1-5	TGTGCCAGTAGTCCCGGACAGTATAGCAATCAGCCCCAGCATTTT	CASSPGQYSNQPQHF
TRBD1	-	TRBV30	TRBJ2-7	TGTGCTGCCACTGACAGGGAGAAAACCTACGAGCAGTACTTC	CAATDREKTYEQYF
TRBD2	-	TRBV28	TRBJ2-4	TGTGCCAGCAGTTTATCCCTAGCGGGAGGTTTTGCCGAAAACATTCAGTACTTC	CASSLSLAGGFAENIQYF
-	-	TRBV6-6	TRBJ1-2	TGTGCCAGCAGGAGCTTGAGGGTGGGGTTGGCTTACACCTTC	CASRSLRVGLAYTF
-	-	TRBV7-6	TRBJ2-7	TGTGCCAGCAGCTTAGGGGGTTCGACCTACGAGCAGTACTTC	CASSLGGSTYEQYF
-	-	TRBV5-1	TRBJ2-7	TGCGCCAGCAGCTTGGATCGGTGGACCTACGAGCAGTACTTC	CASSLDRWTYEQYF
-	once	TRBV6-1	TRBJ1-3	TGTGCCAGCAGTGGCGTCGCCAGGTACGGAAACACCATATATTTT	CASSGVARYGNTIYF
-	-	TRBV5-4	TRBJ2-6	TGTGCCAGCAGCTTGTCAGTTGGGGCCAACGTCCTGACTTTC	CASSLSVGANVLTF
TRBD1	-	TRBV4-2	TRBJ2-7	TGTGCCAGCAGCCAAGACGGGGGACAGGGGATCTACGAGCAGTACTTC	CASSQDGGQGIYEQYF
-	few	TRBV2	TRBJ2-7	TGTGCCAGCAGTCCGGGACGGGACTCCTACGAGCAGTACTTC	CASSPGRDSYEQYF
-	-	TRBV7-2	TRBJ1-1	TGTGCCAGCAGCTTTGGTAACCCCGGCACTGAAGCTTTCTTT	CASSFGNPGTEAFF
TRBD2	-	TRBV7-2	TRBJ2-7	TGTGCCAGCAGCTCCACTAGCGGGAGTTACGAGCAGTACTTC	CASSSTSGSYEQYF
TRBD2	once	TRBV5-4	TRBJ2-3	TGTGCCAGCAGCCACCCGGGGGGAGCGGAAACAGATACGCAGTATTTT	CASSHPGGAETDTQYF
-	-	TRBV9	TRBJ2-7	TGTGCCAGCAGCGAGGGTATGTCAGGAGCCTACGAGCAGTACTTC	CASSEGMSGAYEQYF
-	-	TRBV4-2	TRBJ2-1	TGTGCCAGCAGCCAATCCTACATGGGTGAGCAGTTCTTC	CASSQSYMGEQFF
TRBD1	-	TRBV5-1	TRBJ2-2	TGCGCCACAGCGGGACAGGGGAACACCGGGGAGCTGTTTTTT	CATAGQGNTGELFF